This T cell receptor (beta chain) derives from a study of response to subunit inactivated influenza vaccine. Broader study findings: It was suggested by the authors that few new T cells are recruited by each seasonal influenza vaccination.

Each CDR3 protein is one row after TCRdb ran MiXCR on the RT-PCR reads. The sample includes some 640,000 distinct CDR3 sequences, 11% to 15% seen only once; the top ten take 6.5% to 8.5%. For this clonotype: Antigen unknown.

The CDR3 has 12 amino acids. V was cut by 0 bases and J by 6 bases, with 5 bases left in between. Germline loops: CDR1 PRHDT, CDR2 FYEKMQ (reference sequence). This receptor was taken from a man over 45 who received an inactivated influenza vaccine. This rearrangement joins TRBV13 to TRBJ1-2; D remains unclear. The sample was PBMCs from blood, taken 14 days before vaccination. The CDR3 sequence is CASSLGADGYTF. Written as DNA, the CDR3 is TGTGCCAGCAGCTTAGGCGCCGATGGCTACACCTTC. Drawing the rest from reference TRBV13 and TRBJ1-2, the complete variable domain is AAGVIQSPRHLIKEKRETATLKCYPIPRHDTVYWYQQGPGQDPQFLISFYEKMQSDKGSIPDRFSAQQFSDYHSELNMSSLELGDSALYFCASSLGADGYTFGSGTRLTVV.